This is a list of T cell receptor beta chains from one sample in a study of Ad26.COV2.S vaccination and SARS-CoV-2 variants. Clones were sequenced by immunoSEQ multiplex PCR, and TCRdb holds only the in-frame ones, with some missing. Of a few hundred thousand clones in the sample, around 90% were seen once. The sequencing used peripheral blood, collected in a trial of Ad26.COV2.S vaccine versus placebo. The receptors stem from a person aged 18-65 years who received the Ad26.COV2.S COVID-19 vaccine or a placebo. Both conserved end residues are part of each CDR3. A D gene is named only where the DNA matches it firmly. The size of a clone is reported for some rows only, either as once, few or many, or as a class for expanded clones.

D gene: -
J gene: TRBJ2-5
clone size: -
V gene: TRBV7-9
CDR3 protein: CASSLRNRKRKETQYF
CDR3 DNA: TGTGCCAGCAGTCTCCGGAATCGTAAGCGCAAAGAGACCCAGTACTTC

D gene: -
J gene: TRBJ2-3
clone size: -
V gene: TRBV19
CDR3 protein: CASRVAGDTQYF
CDR3 DNA: TGTGCCAGTAGGGTCGCGGGAGATACGCAGTATTTT

D gene: -
J gene: TRBJ2-7
clone size: -
V gene: TRBV7-2
CDR3 protein: CASRFTGQTYEQYF
CDR3 DNA: TGTGCCAGCAGATTTACTGGGCAGACCTACGAGCAGTACTTC

D gene: -
J gene: TRBJ2-3
clone size: -
V gene: TRBV7-9
CDR3 protein: CASSLGGLTDTQYF
CDR3 DNA: TGTGCCAGCAGCCTCGGTGGACTCACAGATACGCAGTATTTT

D gene: -
J gene: TRBJ2-5
clone size: -
V gene: TRBV9
CDR3 protein: CASRKVAEGETQYF
CDR3 DNA: TGTGCCAGCAGGAAGGTAGCGGAGGGGGAGACCCAGTACTTC

D gene: -
J gene: TRBJ1-3
clone size: -
V gene: TRBV2
CDR3 protein: CASSEVDSSGNTIYF
CDR3 DNA: TGTGCCAGCAGTGAGGTCGACAGCTCTGGAAACACCATATATTTT

D gene: TRBD2
J gene: TRBJ2-7
clone size: -
V gene: TRBV5-4
CDR3 protein: CASSVTSGSGEQYF
CDR3 DNA: TGTGCCAGCAGCGTGACTAGCGGGAGCGGCGAGCAGTACTTC

D gene: -
J gene: TRBJ1-6
clone size: -
V gene: TRBV30
CDR3 protein: CAWSESPSSYNSPLHF
CDR3 DNA: TGTGCCTGGAGCGAATCACCGAGCTCCTATAATTCACCCCTCCACTTT

D gene: -
J gene: TRBJ2-1
clone size: -
V gene: TRBV10-3
CDR3 protein: CAISDYGLNFYNEQFF
CDR3 DNA: TGTGCCATCAGTGATTACGGACTTAATTTTTACAATGAGCAGTTCTTC

D gene: -
J gene: TRBJ2-1
clone size: -
V gene: TRBV7-2
CDR3 protein: CASSLRFSRPEQFF
CDR3 DNA: TGTGCCAGCAGCTTAAGATTTTCCAGACCTGAGCAGTTCTTC

D gene: -
J gene: TRBJ2-7
clone size: -
V gene: TRBV19
CDR3 protein: CASTQYMGDYEQYF
CDR3 DNA: TGTGCCAGTACTCAATATATGGGTGACTACGAGCAGTACTTC

D gene: -
J gene: TRBJ2-3
clone size: -
V gene: TRBV28
CDR3 protein: CASSSPWRAIDTQYF
CDR3 DNA: TGTGCCAGCAGTTCCCCCTGGAGGGCCATAGATACGCAGTATTTT

D gene: -
J gene: TRBJ2-1
clone size: -
V gene: TRBV4-3
CDR3 protein: CASSQVFSSYNEQFF
CDR3 DNA: TGCGCCAGCAGCCAAGTATTTTCCAGCTACAATGAGCAGTTCTTC

D gene: -
J gene: TRBJ1-5
clone size: -
V gene: TRBV7-2
CDR3 protein: CASSPQGRRNQPQHF
CDR3 DNA: TGTGCCAGCAGCCCACAGGGTAGGCGCAATCAGCCCCAGCATTTT

D gene: TRBD1
J gene: TRBJ1-2
clone size: few
V gene: TRBV15
CDR3 protein: CATSTLYRGQGDYGYTF
CDR3 DNA: TGTGCCACCAGCACCCTTTACAGGGGGCAAGGTGACTATGGCTACACCTTC

D gene: TRBD1
J gene: TRBJ2-1
clone size: -
V gene: TRBV27
CDR3 protein: CASSSSSGTGNHEQFF
CDR3 DNA: TGTGCCAGCAGTTCCTCCTCCGGGACAGGGAACCATGAGCAGTTCTTC

D gene: -
J gene: TRBJ1-2
clone size: -
V gene: TRBV19
CDR3 protein: CASSTIGGIYGYTF
CDR3 DNA: TGTGCCAGTAGTACCATCGGCGGTATCTATGGCTACACCTTC

D gene: -
J gene: TRBJ2-3
clone size: -
V gene: TRBV7-2
CDR3 protein: CASSLLGGQDTQYF
CDR3 DNA: TGTGCCAGCAGCTTATTAGGAGGGCAGGATACGCAGTATTTT

D gene: -
J gene: TRBJ1-2
clone size: few
V gene: TRBV7-9
CDR3 protein: CASSSSVGDGYTF
CDR3 DNA: TGTGCCAGCAGCTCGTCGGTAGGGGATGGCTACACCTTC

D gene: -
J gene: TRBJ1-4
clone size: -
V gene: TRBV28
CDR3 protein: CASSPPKGRQSRKLFF
CDR3 DNA: TGTGCCAGCAGCCCTCCGAAGGGACGGCAGAGTCGAAAACTGTTTTTT

D gene: -
J gene: TRBJ2-6
clone size: -
V gene: TRBV28
CDR3 protein: CASSLVGSGANVLTF
CDR3 DNA: TGTGCCAGCTCTCTCGTAGGCTCTGGGGCCAACGTCCTGACTTTC

D gene: -
J gene: TRBJ1-4
clone size: -
V gene: TRBV18
CDR3 protein: CASSPDSRNEKLFF
CDR3 DNA: TGTGCCAGCTCTCCGGACAGTAGGAATGAAAAACTGTTTTTT

D gene: TRBD2
J gene: TRBJ2-7
clone size: -
V gene: TRBV19
CDR3 protein: CASSRPGLAGGYEQYF
CDR3 DNA: TGTGCCAGTAGTAGGCCGGGACTAGCGGGAGGATACGAGCAGTACTTC

D gene: TRBD2
J gene: TRBJ2-5
clone size: -
V gene: TRBV28
CDR3 protein: CASSPLAGATQETQYF
CDR3 DNA: TGTGCCAGCAGTCCCCTAGCGGGAGCCACCCAAGAGACCCAGTACTTC

D gene: -
J gene: TRBJ2-1
clone size: -
V gene: TRBV28
CDR3 protein: CASSGSRFEESGYSYNEQFF
CDR3 DNA: TGTGCCAGCAGTGGTTCCCGATTCGAAGAGTCGGGTTATTCCTACAATGAGCAGTTCTTC

D gene: -
J gene: TRBJ2-2
clone size: -
V gene: TRBV9
CDR3 protein: CASSRAGSLDTGELFF
CDR3 DNA: TGTGCCAGCAGCCGGGCGGGGAGTCTGGACACCGGGGAGCTGTTTTTT

D gene: -
J gene: TRBJ2-3
clone size: -
V gene: TRBV11-3
CDR3 protein: CASSTSWGDTQYF
CDR3 DNA: TGTGCCAGCAGCACATCCTGGGGGGATACGCAGTATTTT

D gene: TRBD2
J gene: TRBJ2-7
clone size: -
V gene: TRBV6-6
CDR3 protein: CASSYSAGRGEQYF
CDR3 DNA: TGTGCCAGCAGTTACTCAGCGGGGCGAGGCGAGCAGTACTTC

D gene: TRBD2
J gene: TRBJ2-1
clone size: -
V gene: TRBV28
CDR3 protein: CASSLRTSGSTYEQFF
CDR3 DNA: TGTGCCAGCAGTTTAAGGACTAGCGGGAGCACCTATGAGCAGTTCTTC

D gene: -
J gene: TRBJ1-5
clone size: -
V gene: TRBV6-5
CDR3 protein: CASSYDTPIGQPQHF
CDR3 DNA: TGTGCCAGCAGTTACGACACGCCCATCGGTCAGCCCCAGCATTTT

D gene: -
J gene: TRBJ2-7
clone size: -
V gene: TRBV2
CDR3 protein: CASSEGQGYPVEQYF
CDR3 DNA: TGTGCCAGCAGTGAGGGGCAGGGGTATCCGGTCGAGCAGTACTTC

D gene: -
J gene: TRBJ2-3
clone size: -
V gene: TRBV19
CDR3 protein: CASKFPSTDTQYF
CDR3 DNA: TGTGCCAGTAAATTCCCGAGCACAGATACGCAGTATTTT

D gene: -
J gene: TRBJ1-5
clone size: -
V gene: TRBV6-5
CDR3 protein: CASSYGSSNQPQHF
CDR3 DNA: TGTGCCAGCAGTTACGGTAGTAGCAATCAGCCCCAGCATTTT

D gene: TRBD2
J gene: TRBJ2-5
clone size: few
V gene: TRBV18
CDR3 protein: CASSPRAGVETQYF
CDR3 DNA: TGTGCCAGCTCACCTCGGGCGGGAGTGGAGACCCAGTACTTC

D gene: -
J gene: TRBJ2-3
clone size: -
V gene: TRBV12-3/TRBV12-4
CDR3 protein: CAIIAATDTQYF
CDR3 DNA: TGTGCCATCATAGCGGCCACAGATACGCAGTATTTT

D gene: TRBD2
J gene: TRBJ2-1
clone size: -
V gene: TRBV24-1
CDR3 protein: CATSDFRGGKDYNEQFF
CDR3 DNA: TGTGCCACCAGTGATTTCCGCGGGGGAAAAGACTACAATGAGCAGTTCTTC

D gene: TRBD1
J gene: TRBJ1-4
clone size: -
V gene: TRBV28
CDR3 protein: CASSLVTGGFWGPSEKLFF
CDR3 DNA: TGTGCCAGCAGTTTAGTTACAGGGGGCTTTTGGGGACCTAGTGAAAAACTGTTTTTT

D gene: -
J gene: TRBJ1-2
clone size: -
V gene: TRBV27
CDR3 protein: CASSFYGGEGYTF
CDR3 DNA: TGTGCCAGCAGTTTTTACGGGGGCGAAGGCTACACCTTC

D gene: TRBD1
J gene: TRBJ2-7
clone size: -
V gene: TRBV15
CDR3 protein: CATSRGTGGYEQYF
CDR3 DNA: TGTGCCACCAGCAGAGGGACAGGGGGCTACGAGCAGTACTTC

D gene: TRBD2
J gene: TRBJ2-3
clone size: -
V gene: TRBV7-8
CDR3 protein: CATGPDSGTHSTDTQYF
CDR3 DNA: TGTGCCACCGGCCCAGATAGCGGGACACACTCCACAGATACGCAGTATTTT

D gene: -
J gene: TRBJ1-4
clone size: -
V gene: TRBV7-9
CDR3 protein: CASSLGFREKLFF
CDR3 DNA: TGTGCCAGCAGCTTGGGTTTTAGGGAAAAACTGTTTTTT

D gene: -
J gene: TRBJ2-3
clone size: once
V gene: TRBV28
CDR3 protein: CASSLSRQAYTQYF
CDR3 DNA: TGTGCCAGCAGTTTATCCAGACAGGCATATACGCAGTATTTT